Each of the 9 T cell receptor beta chains below was sequenced from the same sample in a study of cytomegalovirus exposure and HLA in healthy donors. Method: immunoSEQ multiplex PCR; TCRdb's copy keeps in-frame clones and lacks some. The table shows a few hundred thousand clones, with nearly 90% occurring only once. Sequencing was performed on PBMCs. These receptors all stem from a woman in her late teens or twenties in good health and CMV-seronegative.

The V gene is TRBV2, the J gene TRBJ2-5; 10 bases are shared with TRBD2. The V gene end was trimmed by 6 bases and the J gene end by 1 base; junction bases not matched to a gene: 5. The CDR3 extends over 15 amino acids. Germline V gene sequence: CDR1 SNHLY, CDR2 FYNNEI. CDR3 residues: CASRLSGGAQETQYF. The CDR3 bases are TGTGCCAGCAGATTAAGCGGGGGGGCCCAAGAGACCCAGTACTTC.

This clone appeared once. The rearrangement joins TRBV27 to TRBJ2-1; TRBD1 matches 7 bases. With 6 bases clipped from V and 0 bases from J, the junction kept 8 bases outside the gene matches. From germline, CDR1 is MNHEY and CDR2 SMNVEV (reference sequence). CDR3 length: 16 residues. The CDR3 nucleotides are TGTGCCAGCAGAGCCGGGACAGCCAGCTCCTACAATGAGCAGTTCTTC. It specifies CASRAGTASSYNEQFF.

The chain recombines TRBV5-1 with TRBJ2-4; no clear D. Germline CDR1 and CDR2: SGHRS and YFSETQ. Trimming took 4 bases from V and 2 from J, leaving 10 bases between them. There are 14 residues in the CDR3. The CDR3 coding sequence is TGCGCCAGCAGCCCCGGAGCTTCCAAAAACATTCAGTACTTC. Protein sequence: CASSPGASKNIQYF.

The chain joins TRBV6-5 to TRBJ2-1; D possibly corresponds to TRBD1 (7 bases). This CDR3 region has 14 residues. V lost 7 bases, J lost 4 bases, and 14 bases lay in between. The germline V gene has CDR1 MNHEY and CDR2 SVGAGI. In nucleotides, the CDR3 is TGTGCCAGCAACAACAGGGGACTGTACAATGAGCAGTTCTTC. It yields the protein CASNNRGLYNEQFF.

This sequence joins TRBV27 and TRBJ1-4; 9 nucleotides align to TRBD1. Germline V gene lookup returns CDR1 MNHEY and CDR2 SMNVEV (reference sequence). V was clipped by 10 bases and J by 8 bases; unmatched bases: 20. This CDR3 region has 17 residues. CDR3 nucleotides: TGTGCCACCCGCGGATTCCGGGACAGGGACGATCTCGAAAAACTGTTTTTT. It translates to CATRGFRDRDDLEKLFF.

The rearrangement links TRBV27 to TRBJ2-7; D perhaps matches TRBD2 (6 bases). Germline CDR1 and CDR2: MNHEY and SMNVEV (reference sequence). The CDR3 totals 13 residues. Trimming took 4 bases from V and 3 from J, leaving 10 bases between them. The CDR3 nucleotides read TGTGCCAGCAGTTGGGGGGTCGACTACGAGCAGTACTTC. Encoded protein: CASSWGVDYEQYF.

J is TRBJ2-7 and V is TRBV7-6, with 7 nucleotides matching TRBD1. This CDR3 comprises 13 residues. V gave up 5 bases and J gave up 3 bases; unmatched junction bases: 4. Germline V gene lookup returns CDR1 SGHVS and CDR2 FNYEAQ. The CDR3 DNA reads TGTGCCAGCAGCCTTGGACAGGTCTACGAGCAGTACTTC. Translating gives CASSLGQVYEQYF.

CDR3: CASSPRLLAGAGNEQFF. CDR3 nucleotides: TGTGCCAGCAGCCCGCGCCTCCTAGCGGGGGCGGGCAATGAGCAGTTCTTC. This chain uses TRBV7-9 with TRBJ2-1; 10 bases agree with TRBD2. Germline loops: CDR1 SEHNR, CDR2 FQNEAQ (reference sequence). The length of the CDR3 is 17 residues. With 5 bases clipped from V and 6 bases from J, the junction kept 13 bases outside the gene matches.

This chain connects TRBV6-5 to TRBJ2-6, with D uncertain. Germline V gene sequence: CDR1 MNHEY, CDR2 SVGAGI. The V end was cut by 2 bases, the J end by 2 bases, with 10 bases between. The CDR3 consists of 16 residues. CDR3 DNA: TGTGCCAGCAGTTACGTCGCTAGTGCTGGGGCCAACGTCCTGACTTTC. It encodes CASSYVASAGANVLTF.